Included here is one T cell receptor (beta chain) sequence, with context. The CDR3 is made up of 14 amino acids. V was cut by 3 bases and J by 2 bases, with 11 bases left in between. The germline gives CDR1 SEHNR, CDR2 FQNEAQ (reference sequence). This sample was included in a study of CD8 T cells in Susac syndrome. Sequencing of TCR beta was undertaken in CD8+ and CD4+ T cells derived from blood. Relapsing-remitting disease, either stable or active, was present in the multiple sclerosis controls, who were treatment-naive patients. cDNA came from roughly 0.47 to 1 ug RNA primed by random hexamers. Amplification of TCR beta CDR3 used immunoSEQ multiplex PCR across 54 Vbeta and 13 Jbeta. A single record per CDR3 protein comes from TCRdb applying MiXCR to the immunoSEQ multiplex PCR reads. The table lists around 170,000 distinct CDR3 sequences, around 96% of them singletons, with about 0.15% in the top ten.

This chain uses TRBV7-9 with TRBJ2-7, with D tentatively TRBD2 (5 bases). This TCR came from a human donor with multiple sclerosis. The sample comprised CD8+ T cells from PBMCs. The CDR3 DNA reads as TGTGCCAGCAGCTTGGAGGAACGGGCCTACGAGCAGTACTTC. Amino acids: CASSLEERAYEQYF.